This is a list of T cell receptor beta chains from one sample in a study of radiotherapy plus CTLA-4 blockade in lung cancer. Here immunoSEQ multiplex PCR was the method, and the copy in TCRdb shows in-frame clones only, minus some. The repertoire has 39,000 or so clones, about 68% of them found once; the top ten carry 8.9%. This sample comprised peripheral blood, obtained from a patient treated with radiotherapy plus ipilimumab. These receptor sequences come from a human donor with non-small cell lung cancer who had stable disease on radiotherapy plus ipilimumab. The CDR3 runs from the conserved cysteine through the conserved F or W. Fields, in order: V gene, CDR3 length, clone size, J gene, D gene, CDR3 protein, CDR3 DNA. The D gene is left open where the match is weak. Expanded clones get a size class; other rows say once, few or many, or leave the size out.

v_call: TRBV10-3; cdr3_length: 14; clone_size: -; j_call: TRBJ1-6; d_call: TRBD1; cdr3_aa: CAIRGQGHNSPLHF; cdr3_nt: TGTGCCATCAGGGGACAGGGCCATAATTCACCCCTCCACTTT
v_call: TRBV11-2; cdr3_length: 13; clone_size: -; j_call: TRBJ2-2; d_call: -; cdr3_aa: CASSLTVIGELFF; cdr3_nt: TGTGCCAGCAGCTTAACGGTTATAGGGGAGCTGTTTTTT
v_call: TRBV5-4; cdr3_length: 14; clone_size: -; j_call: TRBJ1-3; d_call: TRBD1; cdr3_aa: CASSSGQKGNTIYF; cdr3_nt: TGTGCCAGCAGCTCGGGACAGAAGGGGAACACCATATATTTT
v_call: TRBV6-1; cdr3_length: 14; clone_size: -; j_call: TRBJ1-6; d_call: -; cdr3_aa: CASSAGPYNSPLHF; cdr3_nt: TGTGCCAGCAGTGCAGGGCCCTATAATTCACCCCTCCACTTT
v_call: TRBV6-1; cdr3_length: 15; clone_size: -; j_call: TRBJ2-3; d_call: TRBD2; cdr3_aa: CASSRGLEITDTQYF; cdr3_nt: TGTGCCAGCAGTAGGGGACTAGAAATCACAGATACGCAGTATTTT
v_call: TRBV14; cdr3_length: 15; clone_size: -; j_call: TRBJ2-1; d_call: -; cdr3_aa: CASSPWTGGRNEQFF; cdr3_nt: TGTGCCAGCAGCCCGTGGACTGGGGGGCGGAATGAGCAGTTCTTC
v_call: TRBV11-2; cdr3_length: 15; clone_size: -; j_call: TRBJ2-3; d_call: TRBD1; cdr3_aa: CASSLGTGPLDTQYF; cdr3_nt: TGTGCCAGCAGCCTCGGGACAGGGCCCTTGGATACGCAGTATTTT
v_call: TRBV6-1; cdr3_length: 14; clone_size: -; j_call: TRBJ1-6; d_call: TRBD1; cdr3_aa: CASSETGANSPLHF; cdr3_nt: TGTGCCAGCAGTGAGACAGGGGCTAATTCACCCCTCCACTTT
v_call: TRBV19; cdr3_length: 14; clone_size: once; j_call: TRBJ1-5; d_call: -; cdr3_aa: CASAQTGRDQPQHF; cdr3_nt: TGTGCCAGTGCCCAAACGGGGCGAGATCAGCCCCAGCATTTT
v_call: TRBV5-6; cdr3_length: 15; clone_size: -; j_call: TRBJ2-1; d_call: TRBD2; cdr3_aa: CASSFDSGGAGEQFF; cdr3_nt: TGTGCCAGCAGCTTCGATAGCGGGGGGGCCGGTGAGCAGTTCTTC
v_call: TRBV6-5; cdr3_length: 15; clone_size: -; j_call: TRBJ1-2; d_call: TRBD1; cdr3_aa: CASSKPGQGAGGYTF; cdr3_nt: TGTGCCAGCAGTAAACCGGGACAGGGGGCCGGTGGCTACACCTTC
v_call: TRBV6-1; cdr3_length: 14; clone_size: once; j_call: TRBJ1-2; d_call: -; cdr3_aa: CASTNPAGVSGYTF; cdr3_nt: TGTGCCAGCACCAACCCAGCTGGGGTCTCTGGCTACACCTTC
v_call: TRBV29-1; cdr3_length: 14; clone_size: -; j_call: TRBJ2-3; d_call: TRBD2; cdr3_aa: CSVAGLASTDTQYF; cdr3_nt: TGCAGCGTTGCCGGACTAGCGAGCACAGATACGCAGTATTTT
v_call: TRBV27; cdr3_length: 15; clone_size: -; j_call: TRBJ2-7; d_call: -; cdr3_aa: CASRRRAEWAYEQYF; cdr3_nt: TGTGCCAGCAGGAGGCGGGCCGAGTGGGCCTACGAGCAGTACTTC
v_call: TRBV6-1; cdr3_length: 15; clone_size: -; j_call: TRBJ1-5; d_call: -; cdr3_aa: CASSEALGRVQPQHF; cdr3_nt: TGTGCCAGCAGTGAAGCGCTGGGGCGAGTCCAGCCCCAGCATTTT
v_call: TRBV20-1; cdr3_length: 11; clone_size: -; j_call: TRBJ2-2; d_call: -; cdr3_aa: CSAFNGGELFF; cdr3_nt: TGCAGTGCCTTCAATGGCGGGGAGCTGTTTTTT
v_call: TRBV6-1; cdr3_length: 11; clone_size: -; j_call: TRBJ1-2; d_call: -; cdr3_aa: CASSYPGGYTF; cdr3_nt: TGTGCCAGCAGTTACCCAGGTGGCTACACCTTC
v_call: TRBV5-1; cdr3_length: 14; clone_size: -; j_call: TRBJ1-4; d_call: -; cdr3_aa: CASSWGTDNEKLFF; cdr3_nt: TGCGCCAGCAGCTGGGGGACGGATAATGAAAAACTGTTTTTT
v_call: TRBV25-1; cdr3_length: 15; clone_size: -; j_call: TRBJ1-2; d_call: -; cdr3_aa: CASSEGFGTNYGYTF; cdr3_nt: TGTGCCAGCAGTGAAGGTTTCGGGACAAACTATGGCTACACCTTC
v_call: TRBV2; cdr3_length: 13; clone_size: -; j_call: TRBJ1-2; d_call: -; cdr3_aa: CASSDRVSYGYTF; cdr3_nt: TGTGCCAGCAGTGACAGGGTGAGCTATGGCTACACCTTC
v_call: TRBV7-6; cdr3_length: 17; clone_size: -; j_call: TRBJ2-3; d_call: TRBD2; cdr3_aa: CASTLLAGAFSTDTQYF; cdr3_nt: TGTGCCAGCACCTTACTAGCGGGGGCCTTTAGCACAGATACGCAGTATTTT
v_call: TRBV6-1; cdr3_length: 14; clone_size: -; j_call: TRBJ2-7; d_call: TRBD1; cdr3_aa: CASTKGDRGYEQYF; cdr3_nt: TGTGCCAGCACCAAGGGGGACAGGGGCTACGAGCAGTACTTC
v_call: TRBV9; cdr3_length: 13; clone_size: -; j_call: TRBJ1-2; d_call: -; cdr3_aa: CASSVQGLYGYTF; cdr3_nt: TGTGCCAGCAGCGTGCAGGGCCTCTATGGCTACACCTTC
v_call: TRBV7-9; cdr3_length: 17; clone_size: few; j_call: TRBJ2-3; d_call: TRBD2; cdr3_aa: CASSLEGLASSTDTQYF; cdr3_nt: TGTGCCAGCAGCTTAGAGGGACTAGCTTCTAGCACAGATACGCAGTATTTT